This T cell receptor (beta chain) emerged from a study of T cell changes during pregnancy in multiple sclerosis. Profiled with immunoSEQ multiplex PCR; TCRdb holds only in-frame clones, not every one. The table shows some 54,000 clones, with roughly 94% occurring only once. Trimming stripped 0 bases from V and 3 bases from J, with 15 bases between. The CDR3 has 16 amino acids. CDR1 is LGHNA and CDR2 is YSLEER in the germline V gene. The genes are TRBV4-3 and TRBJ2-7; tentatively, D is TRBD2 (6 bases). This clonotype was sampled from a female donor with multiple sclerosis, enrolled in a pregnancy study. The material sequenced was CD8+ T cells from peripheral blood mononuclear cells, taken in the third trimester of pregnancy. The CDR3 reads CASSQEIWDSNYEQYF. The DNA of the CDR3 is TGCGCCAGCAGCCAAGAGATCTGGGACTCGAACTACGAGCAGTACTTC.